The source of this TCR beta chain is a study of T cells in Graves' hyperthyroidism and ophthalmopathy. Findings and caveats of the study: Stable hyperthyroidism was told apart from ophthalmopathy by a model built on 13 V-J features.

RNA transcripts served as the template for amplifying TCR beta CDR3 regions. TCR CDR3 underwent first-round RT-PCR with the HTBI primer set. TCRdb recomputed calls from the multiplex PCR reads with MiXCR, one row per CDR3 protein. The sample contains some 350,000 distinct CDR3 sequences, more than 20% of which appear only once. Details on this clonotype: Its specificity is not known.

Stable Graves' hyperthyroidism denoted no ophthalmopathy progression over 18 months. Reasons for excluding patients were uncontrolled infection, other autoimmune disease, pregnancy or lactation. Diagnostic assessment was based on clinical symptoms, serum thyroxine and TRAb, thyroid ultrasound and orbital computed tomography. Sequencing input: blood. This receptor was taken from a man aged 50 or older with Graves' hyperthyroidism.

Here the CDR3 DNA reads TGTGCCAGCAGCGAGGGACCGCTGACCTACGAGCAGTACTTC. This translates into CASSEGPLTYEQYF. This sequence joins TRBV9 and TRBJ2-7; D is perhaps TRBD1 or TRBD2 (5 bases each). V was trimmed by 3 bases and J by 2 bases, leaving 12 bases between them. This CDR3 is 14 amino acids long. Germline CDR1 reads SGDLS; CDR2 reads YYNGEE.